At least ten counts were recorded for the clone carrying this T cell receptor beta chain. Its matching antigen is unknown. Researchers tagged individual cDNA molecules with unique molecular identifiers. TCRdb analysed the 5' RACE reads with MiXCR anew, one entry per CDR3 protein. This table has 60,000 to 65,000 distinct CDR3 sequences, about an eighth appearing once. The data originate from a study of early T cells in non-severe SARS-CoV-2 infection. Study-wide background: It was bulk RNA from unsorted whole blood that was sequenced, and the chains were unpaired. Points from the study as a whole: VDJdb matching favored anti-spike CD8 responses, missing private and CD4 specificities.

Germline values: CDR1 MNHEY, CDR2 SVGEGT. V shed 5 bases and J shed 0 bases, with 11 bases lying between them. This CDR3 spans 16 amino acids. This chain connects TRBV6-2 or TRBV6-3 to TRBJ2-6; D is ambiguous. The sequence came from an adult who was a healthcare worker with PCR-confirmed SARS-CoV-2 infection or an uninfected control (not recorded which). Sequenced sample: whole blood. CDR3 DNA sequence: TGTGCCAGCAGTGATGCAGGCTACTCTGGGGCCAACGTCCTGACTTTC. Its translation is CASSDAGYSGANVLTF.